This TCR beta chain was identified in a study of blood T cell repertoires in COVID-19. For the study at large: Sites in the United States, Italy and Spain provided acute and convalescent COVID-19 samples.

Original methodology: For nucleated cells, counts were estimated from reference gene primer amplification. TCRdb's copy holds only in-frame clones and misses some; the assay was immunoSEQ multiplex PCR. V and J calls and clone size are copied from that table; D and trimming were computed from the DNA. The sample consists of about 290,000 clones, approximately 89% of them appearing once. Patients from Seattle were sampled longitudinally, starting during active infection. Germline V CDR1 and CDR2: KGHSH, LQKENI. Trimming removed 2 bases from V and 1 base from J, with 8 bases in between. The CDR3 totals 14 residues.

The sequencing input was peripheral blood. The chain is built from TRBV18 and TRBJ1-1, with D perhaps matching TRBD1 (6 bases). The clonotype was recovered from a woman in her 30s with COVID-19, enrolled during active disease. The CDR3 sequence is CASSPDRSNTEAFF. The CDR3 DNA is TGTGCCAGCTCACCAGACAGGTCGAACACTGAAGCTTTCTTT.